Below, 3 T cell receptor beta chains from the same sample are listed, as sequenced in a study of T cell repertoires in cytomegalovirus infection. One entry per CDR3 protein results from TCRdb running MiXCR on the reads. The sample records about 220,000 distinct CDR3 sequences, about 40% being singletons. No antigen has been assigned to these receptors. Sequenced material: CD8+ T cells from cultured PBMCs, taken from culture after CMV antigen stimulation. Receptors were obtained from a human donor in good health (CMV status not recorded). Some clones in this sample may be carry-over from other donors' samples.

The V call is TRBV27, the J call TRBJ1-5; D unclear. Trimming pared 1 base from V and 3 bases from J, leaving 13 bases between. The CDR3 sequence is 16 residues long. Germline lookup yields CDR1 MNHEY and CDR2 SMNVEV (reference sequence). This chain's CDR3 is CASSLFSGSLNQPQHF. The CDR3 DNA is TGTGCCAGCAGTTTATTTTCTGGGTCTCTCAATCAGCCCCAGCATTTT.

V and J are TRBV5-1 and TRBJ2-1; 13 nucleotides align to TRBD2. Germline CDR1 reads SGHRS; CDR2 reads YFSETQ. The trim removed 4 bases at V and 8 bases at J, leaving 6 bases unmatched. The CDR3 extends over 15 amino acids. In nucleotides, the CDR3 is TGCGCCAGCAGCCTAACTAGCGGGAGGGCCCATGAGCAGTTCTTC. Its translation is CASSLTSGRAHEQFF.

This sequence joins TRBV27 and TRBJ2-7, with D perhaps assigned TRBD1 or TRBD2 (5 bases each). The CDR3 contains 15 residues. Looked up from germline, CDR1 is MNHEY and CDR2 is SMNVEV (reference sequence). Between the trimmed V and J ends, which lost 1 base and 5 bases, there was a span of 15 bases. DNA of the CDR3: TGTGCCAGCAGTTTATATTGGGCAGGGACCCACGAGCAGTACTTC. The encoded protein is CASSLYWAGTHEQYF.